The entry below describes one T cell receptor beta chain. 13 Jbeta primers and 60 Vbeta primers were used for the PCR. The assay was immunoSEQ multiplex PCR, and TCRdb's table has in-frame clones only and misses some. The sample contains tens of thousands of clones, approximately 74% of which appear only once. These data belong to a study of cytomegalovirus exposure and HLA in healthy donors. This CDR3 is built from 13 residues. Germline CDR1 is MNHNY and CDR2 is SVGAGI (reference sequence). Losses at the gene ends were 6 bases for V and 5 bases for J; bases not matched to a gene: 5. The chain has TRBV6-6 and TRBJ2-5; 8 nucleotides align to TRBD1. The receptor comes from a woman in her 50s in good health and CMV-seropositive. Specimen: PBMCs. The CDR3 region is CASRVGQVETQYF. In DNA form, the CDR3 reads TGTGCCAGCAGAGTGGGACAGGTTGAGACCCAGTACTTC.